This note documents a single T cell receptor beta chain sequence. The data belong to a study of blood T cell repertoires in COVID-19. Study overall: The United States, Italy and Spain provided the acute and convalescent COVID-19 samples.

Seattle patients were enrolled during active infection and followed longitudinally. Using immunoSEQ multiplex PCR, the repertoire was profiled, and TCRdb retains in-frame clones only, with some absent. The table lists just over 350,000 clones, approximately 86% of them singletons. The V gene's germline CDR1 is SGHRS and CDR2 YFSETQ. V shed 9 bases, J shed 2 bases, and the junction held 10 bases outside the gene matches. The length of the CDR3 is 16 residues. The origin of this receptor is a woman aged 55-75 years with COVID-19, enrolled during active disease. Sequencing was carried out using peripheral blood. This chain joins TRBV5-1 and TRBJ2-2, with 10 bases that match TRBD1. CDR3 sequence: CATSDRGPSNTGELFF. In nucleotides, the CDR3 is TGCGCCACCTCTGACAGGGGGCCTTCTAACACCGGGGAGCTGTTTTTT.